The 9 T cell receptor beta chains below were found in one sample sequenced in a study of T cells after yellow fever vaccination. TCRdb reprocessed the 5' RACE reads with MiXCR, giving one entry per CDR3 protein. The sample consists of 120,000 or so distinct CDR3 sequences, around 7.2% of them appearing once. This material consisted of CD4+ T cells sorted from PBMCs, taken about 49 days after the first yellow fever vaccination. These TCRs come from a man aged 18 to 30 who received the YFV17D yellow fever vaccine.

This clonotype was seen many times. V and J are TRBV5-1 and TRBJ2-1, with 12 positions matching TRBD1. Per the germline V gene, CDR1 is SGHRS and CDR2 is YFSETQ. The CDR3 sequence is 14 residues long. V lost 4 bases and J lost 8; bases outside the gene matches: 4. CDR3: CASSVGTGGDEQFF. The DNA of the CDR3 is TGCGCCAGCAGCGTTGGGACAGGGGGCGATGAGCAGTTCTTC.

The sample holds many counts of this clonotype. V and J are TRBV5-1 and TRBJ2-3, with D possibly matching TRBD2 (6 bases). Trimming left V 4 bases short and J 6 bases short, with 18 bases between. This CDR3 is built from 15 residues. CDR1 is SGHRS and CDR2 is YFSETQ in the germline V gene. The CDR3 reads CASSIGLTRGDTQYF. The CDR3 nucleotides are TGCGCCAGCAGCATTGGTCTGACCCGGGGGGATACGCAGTATTTT.

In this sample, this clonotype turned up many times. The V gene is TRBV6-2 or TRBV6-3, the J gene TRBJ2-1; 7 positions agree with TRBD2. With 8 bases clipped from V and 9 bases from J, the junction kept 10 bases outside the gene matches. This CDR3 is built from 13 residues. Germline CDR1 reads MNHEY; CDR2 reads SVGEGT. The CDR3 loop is CASAKSGGSEQFF. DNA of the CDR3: TGTGCCAGCGCGAAGTCCGGGGGGTCTGAGCAGTTCTTC.

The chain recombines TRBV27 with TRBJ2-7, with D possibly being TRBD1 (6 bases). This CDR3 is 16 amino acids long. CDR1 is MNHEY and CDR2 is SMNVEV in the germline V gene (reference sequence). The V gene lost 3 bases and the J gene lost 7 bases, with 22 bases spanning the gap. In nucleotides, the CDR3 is TGTGCCAGCAGTTTCCGTTACGATTCACAGGGAGTTGAGCAGTACTTC. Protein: CASSFRYDSQGVEQYF.

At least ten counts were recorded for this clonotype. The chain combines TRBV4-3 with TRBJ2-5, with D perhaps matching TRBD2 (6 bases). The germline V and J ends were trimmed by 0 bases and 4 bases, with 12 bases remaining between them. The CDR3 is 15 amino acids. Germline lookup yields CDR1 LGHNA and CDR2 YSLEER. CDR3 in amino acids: CASSQDWRGGETQYF. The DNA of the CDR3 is TGCGCCAGCAGCCAAGATTGGAGGGGCGGAGAGACCCAGTACTTC.

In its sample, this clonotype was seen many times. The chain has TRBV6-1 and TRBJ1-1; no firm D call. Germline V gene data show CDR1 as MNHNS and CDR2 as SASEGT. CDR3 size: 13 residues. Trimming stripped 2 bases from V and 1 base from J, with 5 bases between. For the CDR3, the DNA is TGTGCCAGCAGTGAATCCGGGAACACTGAAGCTTTCTTT. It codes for CASSESGNTEAFF.

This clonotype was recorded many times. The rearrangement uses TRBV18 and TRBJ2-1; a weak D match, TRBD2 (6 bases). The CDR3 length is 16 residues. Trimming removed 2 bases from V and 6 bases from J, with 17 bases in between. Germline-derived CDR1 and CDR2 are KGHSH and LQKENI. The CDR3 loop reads CASSPRRASVGNEQFF. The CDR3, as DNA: TGTGCCAGCTCACCAAGAAGGGCTAGCGTAGGCAATGAGCAGTTCTTC.

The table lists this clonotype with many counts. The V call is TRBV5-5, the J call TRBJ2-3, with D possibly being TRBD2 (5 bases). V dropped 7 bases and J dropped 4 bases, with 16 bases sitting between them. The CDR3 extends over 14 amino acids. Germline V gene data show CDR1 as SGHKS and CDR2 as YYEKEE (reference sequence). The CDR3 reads CASHIFGDSDTQYF. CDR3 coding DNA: TGTGCCAGCCATATCTTCGGGGATTCAGATACGCAGTATTTT.

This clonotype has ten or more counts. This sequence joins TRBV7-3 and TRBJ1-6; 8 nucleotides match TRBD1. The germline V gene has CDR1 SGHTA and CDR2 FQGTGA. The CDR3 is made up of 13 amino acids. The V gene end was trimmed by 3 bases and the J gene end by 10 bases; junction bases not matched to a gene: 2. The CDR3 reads CASSFDRGSPLHF. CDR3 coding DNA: TGTGCCAGCAGCTTCGACAGGGGATCACCCCTCCACTTT.